This T cell receptor beta chain was obtained from a study of blood T cells in healthy people across ages. Note on this clonotype: As yet, its antigen is unknown.

Ranging in age from about 6 to 100, the donors were healthy Caucasian individuals from Russia. Peripheral blood, approximately 10 milliliters per donor, was collected. Isolating PBMCs gave at least 6.5 million of these cells per sample. Alongside a J-beta primer mix, a sample-barcoded 5' primer served in a second PCR lasting roughly 6 to 11 cycles. Via MiXCR, TCRdb re-called the 5' RACE reads, giving one row per CDR3 protein. Counted here are some 290,000 distinct CDR3 sequences, roughly a quarter occurring once; the ten biggest clones make up 25% to 30%. The length of the CDR3 is 16 residues. The germline V and J ends were trimmed by 6 bases and 0 bases, with 14 bases remaining between them. Study results and limitations: Diversity was higher, and naive CD4+ cells more numerous, in long-lived donors than in aged donors.

The gene calls are TRBV12-3 or TRBV12-4 and TRBJ1-4; tentatively, D is TRBD1 (5 bases). The TCR sequence derives from a woman in her seventies in good health. The sequenced sample consisted of blood. CDR3 sequence reads: CASRISGDSTNEKLFF. CDR3 in DNA: TGTGCCAGCAGAATATCCGGGGACTCAACTAATGAAAAACTGTTTTTT.